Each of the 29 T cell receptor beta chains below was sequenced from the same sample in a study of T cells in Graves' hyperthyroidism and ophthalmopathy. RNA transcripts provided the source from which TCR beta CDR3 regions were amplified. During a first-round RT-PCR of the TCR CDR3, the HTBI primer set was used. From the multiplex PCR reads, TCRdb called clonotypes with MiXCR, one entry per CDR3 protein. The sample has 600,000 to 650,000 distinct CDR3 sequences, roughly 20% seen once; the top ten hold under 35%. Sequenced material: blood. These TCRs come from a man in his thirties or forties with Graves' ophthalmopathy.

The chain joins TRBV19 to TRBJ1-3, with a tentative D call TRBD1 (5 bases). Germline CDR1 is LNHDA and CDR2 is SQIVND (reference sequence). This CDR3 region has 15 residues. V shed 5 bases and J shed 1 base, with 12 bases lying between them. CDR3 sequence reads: CASSWDGPSGNTIYF. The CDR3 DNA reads TGTGCCAGTAGTTGGGACGGACCGTCTGGAAACACCATATATTTT. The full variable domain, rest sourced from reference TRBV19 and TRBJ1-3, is DGGITQSPKYLFRKEGQNVTLSCEQNLNHDAMYWYRQDPGQGLRLIYYSQIVNDFQKGDIAEGYSVSREKKESFPLTVTSAQKNPTAFYLCASSWDGPSGNTIYFGEGSWLTVV.

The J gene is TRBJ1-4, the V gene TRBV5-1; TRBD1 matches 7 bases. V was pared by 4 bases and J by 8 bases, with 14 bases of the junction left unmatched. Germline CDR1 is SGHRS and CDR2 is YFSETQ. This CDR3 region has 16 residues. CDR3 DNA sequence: TGCGCCAGCAGCCGAGAGGGAGTAGGGGGCAGGGAAAAACTGTTTTTT. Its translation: CASSREGVGGREKLFF.

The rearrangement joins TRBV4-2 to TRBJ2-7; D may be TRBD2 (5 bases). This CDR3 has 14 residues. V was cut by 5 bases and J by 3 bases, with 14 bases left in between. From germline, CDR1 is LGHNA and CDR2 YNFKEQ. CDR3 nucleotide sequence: TGTGCCAGCAGCTCTGACTTCCGGGACTACGAGCAGTACTTC. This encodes CASSSDFRDYEQYF.

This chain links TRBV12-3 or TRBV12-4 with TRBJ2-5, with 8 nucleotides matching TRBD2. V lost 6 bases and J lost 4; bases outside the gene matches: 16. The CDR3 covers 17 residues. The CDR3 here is CASSSPSHPLAGETQYF. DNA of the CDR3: TGTGCCAGCAGCTCTCCCTCCCACCCGCTAGCGGGAGAGACCCAGTACTTC.

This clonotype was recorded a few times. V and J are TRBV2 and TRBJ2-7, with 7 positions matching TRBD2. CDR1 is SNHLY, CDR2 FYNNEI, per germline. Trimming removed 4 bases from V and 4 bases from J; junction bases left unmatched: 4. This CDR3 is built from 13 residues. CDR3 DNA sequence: TGTGCCAGCAGTGTGTCGGGAGGTTACGAGCAGTACTTC. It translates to CASSVSGGYEQYF.

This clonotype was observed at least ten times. The CDR3 nucleotides are TGTGCCAGCAGCTTAGTATATCGGGAGGCAAACGAGCAGTACTTC. Encoded protein: CASSLVYREANEQYF. J is TRBJ2-7 and V is TRBV11-2; TRBD2 aligns across 7 bases. This CDR3 has 15 residues. The germline V gene has CDR1 SGHAT and CDR2 FQNNGV. Losses at the gene ends were 1 base for V and 5 bases for J; bases not matched to a gene: 8. Filled out from reference TRBV11-2 and TRBJ2-7, the complete variable domain reads EAGVAQSPRYKIIEKRQSVAFWCNPISGHATLYWYQQILGQGPKLLIQFQNNGVVDDSQLPKDRFSAERLKGVDSTLKIQPAKLEDSAVYLCASSLVYREANEQYFGPGTRLTVT.

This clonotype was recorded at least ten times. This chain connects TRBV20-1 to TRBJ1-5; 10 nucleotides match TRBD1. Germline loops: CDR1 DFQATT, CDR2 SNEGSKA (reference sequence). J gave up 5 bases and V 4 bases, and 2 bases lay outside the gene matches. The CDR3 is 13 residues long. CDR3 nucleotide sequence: TGCAGTGCTATCGGACAGGGGGATCAGCCCCAGCATTTT. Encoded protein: CSAIGQGDQPQHF.

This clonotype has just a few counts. CDR3 DNA: TGTGCCAGCAGTCCTCATGATACTGCTTTCTTT. It specifies CASSPHDTAFF. This chain connects TRBV7-9 to TRBJ1-1; D ambiguous. V gave up 6 bases and J gave up 11 bases, with 13 bases separating them. CDR3 length: 11 amino acids. Germline CDR1 is SEHNR and CDR2 is FQNEAQ (reference sequence).

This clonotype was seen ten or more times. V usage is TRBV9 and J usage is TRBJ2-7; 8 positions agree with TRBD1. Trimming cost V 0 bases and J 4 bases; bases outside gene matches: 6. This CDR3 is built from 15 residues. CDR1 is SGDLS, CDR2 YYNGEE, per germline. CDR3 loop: CASSVAAGQGYEQYF. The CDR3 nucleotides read TGTGCCAGCAGCGTAGCTGCCGGACAGGGATACGAGCAGTACTTC.

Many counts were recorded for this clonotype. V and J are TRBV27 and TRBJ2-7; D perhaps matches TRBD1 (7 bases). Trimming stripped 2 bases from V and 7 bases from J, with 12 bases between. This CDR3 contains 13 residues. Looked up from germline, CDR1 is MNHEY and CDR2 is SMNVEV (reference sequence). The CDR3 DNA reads TGTGCCAGCAGTTTAAAGGGGGCGGGAGAGCAGTACTTC. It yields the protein CASSLKGAGEQYF.

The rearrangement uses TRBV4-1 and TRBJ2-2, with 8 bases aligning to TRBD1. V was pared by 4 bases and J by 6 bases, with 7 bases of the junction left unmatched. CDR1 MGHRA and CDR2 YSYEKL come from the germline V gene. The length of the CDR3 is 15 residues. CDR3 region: CASSLIDRGPGELFF. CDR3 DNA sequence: TGCGCCAGCAGCCTTATTGACAGGGGCCCCGGGGAGCTGTTTTTT.

Here the CDR3 reads CASSPGTNGELFF. For the CDR3, the DNA is TGTGCCAGTAGTCCCGGGACGAACGGGGAGCTGTTTTTT. This chain uses TRBV19 with TRBJ2-2; D is tentatively TRBD1 or TRBD2 (5 bases each). The CDR3 runs 13 residues. The ends were cut back, 5 bases at V and 7 bases at J, with 11 bases in the middle. Germline V gene lookup returns CDR1 LNHDA and CDR2 SQIVND (reference sequence).

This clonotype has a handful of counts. CDR3 sequence: CASSAGSDTQYF. The CDR3 region has the DNA TGTGCCAGTTCAGCTGGCTCCGATACGCAGTATTTT. The chain combines TRBV12-3 or TRBV12-4 with TRBJ2-3; D remains unclear. V was pared by 9 bases and J by 6 bases, with 13 bases between. This CDR3 contains 12 residues.

For the CDR3, the DNA is TGTGCCAGCACGGACTACCCCGCCAATGAGCAGTTCTTC. This translates into CASTDYPANEQFF. The chain combines TRBV27 with TRBJ2-1; TRBD2 might be the D (6 bases). Germline V gene lookup returns CDR1 MNHEY and CDR2 SMNVEV (reference sequence). CDR3 length: 13 residues. Trimming cost V 7 bases and J 6 bases, with 13 bases left between them.

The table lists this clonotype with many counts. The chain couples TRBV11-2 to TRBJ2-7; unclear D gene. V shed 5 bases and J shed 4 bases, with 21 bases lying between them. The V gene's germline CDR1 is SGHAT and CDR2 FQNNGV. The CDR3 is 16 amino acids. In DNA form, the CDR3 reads TGTGCCAGCAGCAGTCGACCAGGCACGCTACCTTACGAGCAGTACTTC. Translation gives CASSSRPGTLPYEQYF. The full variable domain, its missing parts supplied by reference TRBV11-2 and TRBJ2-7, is EAGVAQSPRYKIIEKRQSVAFWCNPISGHATLYWYQQILGQGPKLLIQFQNNGVVDDSQLPKDRFSAERLKGVDSTLKIQPAKLEDSAVYLCASSSRPGTLPYEQYFGPGTRLTVT.

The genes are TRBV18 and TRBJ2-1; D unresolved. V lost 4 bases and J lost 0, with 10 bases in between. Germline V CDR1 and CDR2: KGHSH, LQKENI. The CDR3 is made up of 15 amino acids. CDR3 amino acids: CASSLDVRSYNEQFF. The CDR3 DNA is TGTGCCAGCTCACTCGACGTCCGCTCCTACAATGAGCAGTTCTTC.

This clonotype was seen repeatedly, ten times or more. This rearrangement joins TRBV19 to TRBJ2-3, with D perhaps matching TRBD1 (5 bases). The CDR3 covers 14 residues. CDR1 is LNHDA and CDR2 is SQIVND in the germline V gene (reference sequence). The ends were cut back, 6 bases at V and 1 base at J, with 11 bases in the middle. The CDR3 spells CASSRVGGTDTQYF. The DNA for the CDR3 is TGTGCCAGTAGCAGAGTAGGGGGCACAGATACGCAGTATTTT.

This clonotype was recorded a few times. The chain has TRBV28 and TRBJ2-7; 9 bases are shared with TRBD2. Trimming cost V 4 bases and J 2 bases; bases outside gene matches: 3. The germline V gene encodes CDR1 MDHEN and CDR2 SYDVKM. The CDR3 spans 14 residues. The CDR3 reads CASSSVAGAYEQYF. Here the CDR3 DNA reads TGTGCCAGCAGTTCGGTAGCGGGAGCCTACGAGCAGTACTTC.

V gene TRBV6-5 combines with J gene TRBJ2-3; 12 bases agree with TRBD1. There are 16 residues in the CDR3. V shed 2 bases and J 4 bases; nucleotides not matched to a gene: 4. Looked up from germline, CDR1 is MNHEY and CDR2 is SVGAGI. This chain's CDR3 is CASSYGGTGGADTQYF. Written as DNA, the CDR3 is TGTGCCAGCAGTTACGGGGGGACAGGGGGCGCAGATACGCAGTATTTT.

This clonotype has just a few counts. CDR3 nucleotides: TGTGCCAGCAGCGCCGGTGGACTAGCGGGAGTCCAACTCTTTATGGAGCAGTACTTC. This gives the protein CASSAGGLAGVQLFMEQYF. The chain uses TRBV5-6 and TRBJ2-7, with 13 bases that match TRBD2. Germline assignment: CDR1 SGHDT and CDR2 YYEEEE. The V gene end was trimmed by 4 bases and the J gene end by 7 bases; junction bases not matched to a gene: 20. CDR3 size: 19 residues. Together with reference TRBV5-6 and TRBJ2-7, the CDR3 gives the full variable domain: DAGVTQSPTHLIKTRGQQVTLRCSPKSGHDTVSWYQQALGQGPQFIFQYYEEEERQRGNFPDRFSGHQFPNYSSELNVNALLLGDSALYLCASSAGGLAGVQLFMEQYFGPGTRLTVT.

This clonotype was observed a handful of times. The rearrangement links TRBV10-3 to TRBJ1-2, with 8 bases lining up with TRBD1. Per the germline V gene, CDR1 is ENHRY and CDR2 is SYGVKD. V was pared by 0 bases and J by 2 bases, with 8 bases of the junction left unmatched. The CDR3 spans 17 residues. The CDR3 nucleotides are TGTGCCATCAGTGAGTCGGCCCGGACAGGGTCGAACTATGGCTACACCTTC. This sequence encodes CAISESARTGSNYGYTF.

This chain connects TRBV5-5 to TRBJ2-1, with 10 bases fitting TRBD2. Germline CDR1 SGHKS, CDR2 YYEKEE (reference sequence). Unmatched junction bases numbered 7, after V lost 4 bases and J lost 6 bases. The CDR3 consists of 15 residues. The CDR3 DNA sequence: TGTGCCAGCAGCCGTCTAGCGGGAGCTACCAATGAGCAGTTCTTC. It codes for CASSRLAGATNEQFF.

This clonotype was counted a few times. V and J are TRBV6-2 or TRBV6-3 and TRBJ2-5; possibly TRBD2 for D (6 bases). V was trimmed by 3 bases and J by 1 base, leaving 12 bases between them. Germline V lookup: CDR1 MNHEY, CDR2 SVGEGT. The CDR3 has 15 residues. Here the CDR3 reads CASSYLGAGQETQYF. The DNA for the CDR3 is TGTGCCAGCAGTTATCTAGGAGCGGGCCAAGAGACCCAGTACTTC.

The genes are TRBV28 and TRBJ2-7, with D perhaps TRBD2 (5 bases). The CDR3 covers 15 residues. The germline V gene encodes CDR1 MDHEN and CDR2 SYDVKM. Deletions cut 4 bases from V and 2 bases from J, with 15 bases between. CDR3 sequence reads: CASSSPSSHPYEQYF. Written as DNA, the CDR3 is TGTGCCAGCAGTTCCCCTAGCAGTCACCCCTACGAGCAGTACTTC.

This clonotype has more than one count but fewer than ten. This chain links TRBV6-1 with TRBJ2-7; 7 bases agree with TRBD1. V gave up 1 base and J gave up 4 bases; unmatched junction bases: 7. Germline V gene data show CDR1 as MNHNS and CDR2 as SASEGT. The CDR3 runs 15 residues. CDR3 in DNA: TGTGCCAGCAGTGAAGTCACAGGGGCGATTTACGAGCAGTACTTC. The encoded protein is CASSEVTGAIYEQYF.

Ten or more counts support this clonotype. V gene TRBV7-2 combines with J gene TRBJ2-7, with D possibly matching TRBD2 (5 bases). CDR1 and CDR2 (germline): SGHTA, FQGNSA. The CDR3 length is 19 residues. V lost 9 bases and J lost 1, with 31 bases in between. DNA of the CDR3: TGTGCCAGTAGATCTCCATTTGGGGAGACCTTAAAAGTATCCTACGAGCAGTACTTC. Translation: CASRSPFGETLKVSYEQYF.

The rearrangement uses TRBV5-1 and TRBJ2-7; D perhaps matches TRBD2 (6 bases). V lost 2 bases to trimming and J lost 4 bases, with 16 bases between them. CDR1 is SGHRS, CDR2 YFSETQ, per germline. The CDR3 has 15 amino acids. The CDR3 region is CASSFNGGEVYEQYF. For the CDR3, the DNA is TGCGCCAGCAGCTTTAACGGTGGGGAGGTTTACGAGCAGTACTTC.

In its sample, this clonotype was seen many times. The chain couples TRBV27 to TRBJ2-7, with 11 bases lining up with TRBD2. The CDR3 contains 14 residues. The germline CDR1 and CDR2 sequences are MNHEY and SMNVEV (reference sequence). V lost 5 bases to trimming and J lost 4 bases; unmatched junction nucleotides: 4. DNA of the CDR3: TGTGCCAGCAGTACCAGACTAGCGGGATACGAGCAGTACTTC. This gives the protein CASSTRLAGYEQYF.

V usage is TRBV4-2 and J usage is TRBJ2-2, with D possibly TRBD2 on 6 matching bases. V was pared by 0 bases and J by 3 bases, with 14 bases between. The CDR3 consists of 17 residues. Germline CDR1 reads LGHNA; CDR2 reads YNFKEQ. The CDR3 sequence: CASSQDLSGVHTGELFF. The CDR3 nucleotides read TGTGCCAGCAGCCAAGATCTATCGGGAGTTCACACCGGGGAGCTGTTTTTT.